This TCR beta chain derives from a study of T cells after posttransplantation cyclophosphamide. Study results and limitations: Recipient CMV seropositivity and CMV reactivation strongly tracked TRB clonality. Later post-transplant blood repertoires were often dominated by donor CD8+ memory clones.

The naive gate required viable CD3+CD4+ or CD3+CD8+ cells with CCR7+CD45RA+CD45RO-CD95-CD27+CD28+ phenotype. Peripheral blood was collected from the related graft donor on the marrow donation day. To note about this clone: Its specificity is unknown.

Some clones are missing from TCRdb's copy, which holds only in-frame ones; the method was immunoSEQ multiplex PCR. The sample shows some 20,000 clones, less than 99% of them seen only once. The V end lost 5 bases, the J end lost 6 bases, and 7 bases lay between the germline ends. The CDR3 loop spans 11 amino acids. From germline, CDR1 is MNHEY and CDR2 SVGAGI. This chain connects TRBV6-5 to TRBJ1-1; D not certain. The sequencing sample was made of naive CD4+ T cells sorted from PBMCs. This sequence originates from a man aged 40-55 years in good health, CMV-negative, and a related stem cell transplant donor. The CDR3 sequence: CASSRGAEAFF. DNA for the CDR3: TGTGCCAGCAGTCGCGGGGCTGAAGCTTTCTTT.